This entry is about one T cell receptor beta chain. As yet, its antigen is unknown. The protocol was immunoSEQ multiplex PCR, while the TCRdb copy is restricted to in-frame clones and leaves out a portion. Of a few million clones listed, approximately 90% were seen once; the top ten hold 0.37%. The sample comes from a study of shared clonotypes between healthy human individuals. CDR1 MNHNY and CDR2 SVGAGI come from the germline V gene (reference sequence). This CDR3 is 13 amino acids long. The V end was cut by 7 bases, the J end by 1 base, with 10 bases between. Memory CD4+ cells were the fraction left after CD45RA+ naive selection. Points from the study as a whole: Larger estimated richness was generally recorded for naive subsets relative to memory subsets. The study sampled only blood, and tissue repertoires likely differ. Generation probabilities were higher for clonotypes shared across all four sorted-subset donors than for unshared ones.

The chain carries TRBV6-6 and TRBJ1-1; D is perhaps TRBD1 (6 bases). The sequenced sample consisted of naive CD4+ T cells from PBMCs. Sample subset: CD45RA+ positively selected. The sequence came from a young man in good health. Some clones in this sample may be carry-over from other donors' samples. CDR3 in amino acids: CASILTGNTEAFF. The DNA of the CDR3 is TGTGCCAGCATTTTGACAGGGAACACTGAAGCTTTCTTT.